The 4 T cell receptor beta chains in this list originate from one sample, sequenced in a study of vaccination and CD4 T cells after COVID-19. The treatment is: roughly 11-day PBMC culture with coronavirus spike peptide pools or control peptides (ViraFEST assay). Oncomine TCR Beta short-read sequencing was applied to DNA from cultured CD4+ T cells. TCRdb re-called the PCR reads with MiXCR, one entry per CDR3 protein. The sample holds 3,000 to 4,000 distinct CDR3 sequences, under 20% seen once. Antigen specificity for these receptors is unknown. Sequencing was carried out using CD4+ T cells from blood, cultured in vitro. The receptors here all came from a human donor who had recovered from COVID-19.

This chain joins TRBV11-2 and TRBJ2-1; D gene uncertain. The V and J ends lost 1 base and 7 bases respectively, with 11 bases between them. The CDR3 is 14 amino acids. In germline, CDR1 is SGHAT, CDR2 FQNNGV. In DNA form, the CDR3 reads TGTGCCAGCAGCTTAGGACATCGGTGGAATGAGCAGTTCTTC. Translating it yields CASSLGHRWNEQFF.

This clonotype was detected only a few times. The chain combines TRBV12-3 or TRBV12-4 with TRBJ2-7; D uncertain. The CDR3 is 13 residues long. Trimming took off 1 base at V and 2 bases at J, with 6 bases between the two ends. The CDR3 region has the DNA TGTGCCAGCAGTTTAGAGACCGCCTACGAGCAGTACTTC. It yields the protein CASSLETAYEQYF.

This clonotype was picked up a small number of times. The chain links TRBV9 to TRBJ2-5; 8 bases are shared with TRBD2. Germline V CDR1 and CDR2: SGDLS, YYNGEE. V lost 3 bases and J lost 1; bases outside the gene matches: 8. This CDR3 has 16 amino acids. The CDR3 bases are TGTGCCAGCAGCGCACGGACTAGCATCGGCCAAGAGACCCAGTACTTC. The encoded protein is CASSARTSIGQETQYF.

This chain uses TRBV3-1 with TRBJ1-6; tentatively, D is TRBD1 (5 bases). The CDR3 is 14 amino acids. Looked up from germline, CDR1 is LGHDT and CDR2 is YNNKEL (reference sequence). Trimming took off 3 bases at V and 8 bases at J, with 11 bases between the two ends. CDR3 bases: TGTGCCAGCAGCCAGATCGGAGGGGATTCACCCCTCCACTTT. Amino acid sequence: CASSQIGGDSPLHF.